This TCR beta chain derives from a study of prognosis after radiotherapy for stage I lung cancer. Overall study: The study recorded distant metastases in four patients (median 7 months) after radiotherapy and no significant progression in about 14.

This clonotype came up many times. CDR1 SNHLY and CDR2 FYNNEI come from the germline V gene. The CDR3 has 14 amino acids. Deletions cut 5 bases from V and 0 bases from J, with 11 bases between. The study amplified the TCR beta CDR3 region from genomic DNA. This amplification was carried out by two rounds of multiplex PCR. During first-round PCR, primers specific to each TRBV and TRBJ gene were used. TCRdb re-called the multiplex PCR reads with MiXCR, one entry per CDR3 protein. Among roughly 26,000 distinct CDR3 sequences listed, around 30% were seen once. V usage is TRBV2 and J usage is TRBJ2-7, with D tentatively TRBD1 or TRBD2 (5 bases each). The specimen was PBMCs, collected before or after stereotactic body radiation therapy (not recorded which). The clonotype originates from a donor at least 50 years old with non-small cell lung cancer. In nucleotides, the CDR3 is TGTGCCAGCAGTCGGGACGCATCCTCCTACGAGCAGTACTTC. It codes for CASSRDASSYEQYF.